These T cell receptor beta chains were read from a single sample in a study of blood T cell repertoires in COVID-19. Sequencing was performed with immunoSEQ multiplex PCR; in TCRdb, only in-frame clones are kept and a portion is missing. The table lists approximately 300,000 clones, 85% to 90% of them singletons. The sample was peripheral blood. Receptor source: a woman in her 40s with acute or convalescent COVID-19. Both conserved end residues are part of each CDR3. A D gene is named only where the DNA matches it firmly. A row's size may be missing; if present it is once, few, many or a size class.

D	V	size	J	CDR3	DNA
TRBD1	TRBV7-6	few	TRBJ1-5	CASSLGTGGNQPQHF	TGTGCCAGCAGCTTAGGGACAGGGGGCAATCAGCCCCAGCATTTT
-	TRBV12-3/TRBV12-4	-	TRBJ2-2	CASRAVNTGELFF	TGTGCCAGCAGGGCGGTAAACACCGGGGAGCTGTTTTTT
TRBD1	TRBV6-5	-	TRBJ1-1	CASRGQGINTEAFF	TGTGCCAGCAGGGGACAGGGGATCAACACTGAAGCTTTCTTT
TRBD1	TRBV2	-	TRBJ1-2	CATLRQTGDPDYGYTF	TGTGCCACCCTCCGCCAAACAGGGGACCCCGACTATGGCTACACCTTC
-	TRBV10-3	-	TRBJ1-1	CASAHRVGTEAFF	TGTGCCTCGGCCCACAGGGTGGGCACTGAAGCTTTCTTT
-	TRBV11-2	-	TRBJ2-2	CASTDGPRTGELFF	TGTGCCAGCACTGATGGGCCGCGCACCGGGGAGCTGTTTTTT
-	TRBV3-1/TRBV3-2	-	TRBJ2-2	CASSQYAGENTGELFF	TGTGCCAGCAGCCAATACGCAGGGGAGAACACCGGGGAGCTGTTTTTT
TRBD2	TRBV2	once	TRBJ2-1	CASRPPGLAAYNEQFF	TGTGCCAGCAGACCCCCGGGACTAGCGGCCTACAATGAGCAGTTCTTC
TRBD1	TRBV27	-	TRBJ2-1	CASSPDPGQVRAKAYNEQFF	TGTGCCAGCAGCCCGGATCCGGGACAGGTACGGGCTAAGGCCTACAATGAGCAGTTCTTC
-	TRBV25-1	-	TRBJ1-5	CASPLIRGGTQSNQPQHF	TGTGCCAGCCCCCTGATTAGGGGGGGGACCCAGAGCAATCAGCCCCAGCATTTT
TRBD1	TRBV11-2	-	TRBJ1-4	CASSLGDRDNEKLFF	TGTGCCAGCAGCTTAGGGGACAGAGATAATGAAAAACTGTTTTTT
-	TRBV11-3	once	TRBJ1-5	CASSPNPGVQNHHNQPQHF	TGTGCCAGCAGCCCCAACCCGGGAGTCCAGAACCATCACAATCAGCCCCAGCATTTT
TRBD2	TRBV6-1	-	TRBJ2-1	CASSEWGGSEQFF	TGTGCCAGCAGTGAATGGGGGGGGAGTGAGCAGTTCTTC
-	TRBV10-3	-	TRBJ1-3	CAISSGGFGNTIYF	TGTGCCATCAGCTCGGGGGGGTTTGGAAACACCATATATTTT
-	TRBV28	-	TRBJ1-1	CASSFGGAGDTEAFF	TGTGCCAGCAGTTTTGGTGGAGCGGGGGACACTGAAGCTTTCTTT
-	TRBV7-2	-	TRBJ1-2	CASSLTDTNYGYTF	TGTGCCAGCAGCTTGACAGACACTAACTATGGCTACACCTTC
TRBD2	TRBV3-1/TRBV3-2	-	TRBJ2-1	CASSQTGGPYNEQFF	TGTGCCAGCAGCCAAACGGGGGGTCCGTACAATGAGCAGTTCTTC
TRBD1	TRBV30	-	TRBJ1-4	CAWSPPGQRNEKLFF	TGTGCCTGGAGTCCCCCGGGACAGCGAAATGAAAAACTGTTTTTT
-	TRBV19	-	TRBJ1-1	CASSTQTVSEAFF	TGTGCCAGTAGTACCCAGACAGTTAGTGAAGCTTTCTTT
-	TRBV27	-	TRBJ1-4	CASSARGSREKLFF	TGTGCCAGCAGTGCCCGGGGATCTAGAGAAAAACTGTTTTTT
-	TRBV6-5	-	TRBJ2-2	CASSRGMANTGELFF	TGTGCCAGCTCGAGAGGGATGGCGAACACCGGGGAGCTGTTTTTT
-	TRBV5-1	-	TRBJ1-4	CASRSLGAGPNEKLFF	TGCGCCAGCAGGTCCCTGGGGGCAGGGCCTAATGAAAAACTGTTTTTT
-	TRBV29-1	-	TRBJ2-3	CSVDLATVFADTQYF	TGCAGCGTTGATCTGGCGACAGTCTTTGCAGATACGCAGTATTTT
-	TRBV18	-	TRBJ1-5	CASSPQGDQPQHF	TGTGCCAGCTCACCACAAGGGGATCAGCCCCAGCATTTT
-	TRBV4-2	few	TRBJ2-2	CASSQVTNTGELFF	TGTGCCAGCAGCCAAGTTACGAACACCGGGGAGCTGTTTTTT
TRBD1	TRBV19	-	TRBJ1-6	CASRTGEAYNSPLHF	TGTGCCAGTAGGACAGGGGAGGCCTATAATTCACCCCTCCACTTT
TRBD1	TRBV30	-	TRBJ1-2	CAWSRKGQGVYGYTF	TGTGCCTGGAGTCGTAAGGGACAGGGTGTCTATGGCTACACCTTC
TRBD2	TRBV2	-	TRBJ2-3	CASSPTSGGAYTQYF	TGTGCCAGCTCACCCACTAGCGGGGGAGCCTATACGCAGTATTTT
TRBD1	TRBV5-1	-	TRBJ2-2	CASSLGSGTTGGGTGELFF	TGCGCCAGCAGCTTGGGATCGGGCACTACAGGGGGCGGCACCGGGGAGCTGTTTTTT
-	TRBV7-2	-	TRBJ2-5	CASSSLWAETQYF	TGTGCCAGCAGCTCTCTTTGGGCGGAGACCCAGTACTTC
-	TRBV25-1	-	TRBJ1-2	CASSGGTTNYGYTF	TGTGCCAGCAGTGGGGGGACAACTAACTATGGCTACACCTTC
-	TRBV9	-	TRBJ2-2	CASSVDSGNTGELFF	TGTGCCAGCAGCGTAGATTCAGGGAATACCGGGGAGCTGTTTTTT
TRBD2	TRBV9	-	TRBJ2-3	CASSPHSGGLDTQYF	TGTGCCAGCAGCCCCCACAGCGGGGGGTTAGATACGCAGTATTTT
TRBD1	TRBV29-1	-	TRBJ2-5	CSVMDWTGSGETQYF	TGCAGCGTAATGGACTGGACAGGGAGTGGAGAGACCCAGTACTTC
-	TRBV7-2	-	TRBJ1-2	CASLLPGGQANYGYTF	TGTGCCAGCCTACTTCCGGGGGGTCAAGCTAACTATGGCTACACCTTC
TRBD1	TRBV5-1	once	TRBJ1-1	CASSLLGTATEAFF	TGCGCCAGCAGCTTGCTCGGGACAGCCACTGAAGCTTTCTTT
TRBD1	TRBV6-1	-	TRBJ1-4	CASSEGQGLEKLFF	TGTGCCAGCAGTGAAGGACAGGGGCTTGAAAAACTGTTTTTT
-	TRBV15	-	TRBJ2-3	CATRDIRGTLGDTQYF	TGTGCCACCAGAGACATCCGGGGAACTTTGGGAGATACGCAGTATTTT
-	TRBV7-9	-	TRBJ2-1	CASSLEGGTEQFF	TGTGCCAGCAGCTTAGAAGGCGGGACTGAGCAGTTCTTC
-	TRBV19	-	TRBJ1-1	CASSIDVREVNTEAFF	TGTGCCAGTAGTATAGACGTGAGGGAGGTGAACACTGAAGCTTTCTTT
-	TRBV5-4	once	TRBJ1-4	CASTPAGSRGEKLFF	TGTGCCAGCACCCCCGCCGGGAGCCGGGGAGAAAAACTGTTTTTT
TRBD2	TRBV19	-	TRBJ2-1	CASRTSGGVIEQFF	TGTGCCAGTAGAACTAGCGGGGGGGTTATTGAGCAGTTCTTC
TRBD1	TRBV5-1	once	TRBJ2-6	CASSGTGFSSGANVLTF	TGCGCCAGCAGCGGGACAGGGTTTAGCTCTGGGGCCAACGTCCTGACTTTC
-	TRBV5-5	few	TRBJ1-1	CASSRLLSYEGTEAFF	TGTGCCAGCAGCCGCTTACTTTCCTACGAGGGCACTGAAGCTTTCTTT
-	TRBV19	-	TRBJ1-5	CASSLIQGGNQPQHF	TGTGCCAGTAGCCTAATACAGGGTGGGAATCAGCCCCAGCATTTT
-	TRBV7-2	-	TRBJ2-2	CASSLRWQTAGYTGELFF	TGTGCCAGCAGCTTAAGGTGGCAAACTGCAGGTTACACCGGGGAGCTGTTTTTT
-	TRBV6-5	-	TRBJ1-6	CASSRTSRGNSPLHF	TGTGCCAGCAGTCGGACTTCTCGGGGTAATTCACCCCTCCACTTT
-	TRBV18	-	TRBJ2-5	CASSRFERETQYF	TGTGCCAGCTCTAGGTTTGAGCGAGAGACCCAGTACTTC
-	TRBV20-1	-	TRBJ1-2	CSARSNYGYTF	TGCAGTGCTCGCAGTAACTATGGCTACACCTTC
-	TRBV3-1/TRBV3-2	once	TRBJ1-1	CASSHDRVSEAFF	TGTGCCAGCAGCCACGACCGGGTCTCTGAAGCTTTCTTT
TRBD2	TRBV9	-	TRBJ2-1	CASSVGLAGTSYNEQFF	TGTGCCAGCAGCGTCGGACTAGCGGGTACTTCCTACAATGAGCAGTTCTTC
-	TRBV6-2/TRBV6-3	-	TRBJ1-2	CASSPDRNYGYTF	TGTGCCAGCAGTCCCGACAGAAACTATGGCTACACCTTC
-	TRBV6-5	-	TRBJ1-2	CASRRGFGYTF	TGTGCCAGCCGTCGGGGGTTTGGCTACACCTTC